This T cell receptor (beta chain) was identified during a study of Graves' ophthalmopathy and Graves' hyperthyroidism. Overall study: Prior to any treatment, peripheral blood was collected at the time of initial diagnosis.

Study-wide points: Progression of ophthalmopathy was predicted by the model with 70% to 71% sensitivity and under 75% specificity.

A word on this clonotype: The antigen is undetermined.

Among the exclusions were patients with other autoimmune diseases, uncontrolled infections, pregnancy or lactation. PBMCs came from less than 13 ml of fresh peripheral blood. The study amplified TCR beta CDR3 regions using RNA transcripts. The workflow started with a first-round RT-PCR run with HTBI primers and then moved on to a second-round multiplex PCR. One entry per CDR3 protein, called by TCRdb with MiXCR from the multiplex PCR reads. The sample lists hundreds of thousands of distinct CDR3 sequences; roughly 41% were seen once. The TCR was taken from an adult man with Graves' ophthalmopathy. Sequenced sample: peripheral blood.

The chain's CDR3 is CASSIRALTFTDTQYF. CDR3 nucleotides: TGTGCCAGTAGTATAAGAGCGCTAACGTTCACAGATACGCAGTACTTC. This chain connects TRBV19 to TRBJ2-5, with unresolved D. Per germline, CDR1 LNHDA and CDR2 SQIVND (reference sequence). V was clipped by 2 bases and J by 11 bases, with 24 bases between them. The CDR3 is 16 residues long. Full variable domain (rest looked up from reference TRBV19 and TRBJ2-5): DGGITQSPKYLFRKEGQNVTLSCEQNLNHDAMYWYRQDPGQGLRLIYYSQIVNDFQKGDIAEGYSVSREKKESFPLTVTSAQKNPTAFYLCASSIRALTFTDTQYFGPGTRLLVL.